This T cell receptor (beta chain) was sequenced in a study of cytomegalovirus exposure and HLA in healthy donors (dated by TCRdb to the late 2010s). Notes on the research overall: In an earlier analysis of approximately 640 of the donors, approximately 300 Gb of sequence data and 100 million or so unique TCR beta sequences from approximately 180 million T cells were reported. About 300 gigabases of sequencing data and tens of millions of unique TCR sequences were included in an early release covering about 620 HLA-typed donors. HLA typing covered class I and class II loci at four-digit resolution. Donor age, sex, ethnicity and CMV serostatus were compiled alongside the repertoire data. In the later analysis, no new phenotypic data were used to find candidate immune exposures; instead, reliance was placed on TCR beta sequences and their occurrence across donors. In an earlier analysis of 587 of the donors, high-throughput TCR beta sequencing was used to judge whether each TCR beta V gene segment behaved as functional or pseudogenic. The number of donors typed differed by locus, with 629-630 for A, B, C, DRB1 and DQB1, more than 500 for DQA1, 600 to 610 for DPA1, and approximately 470 for DPB1. A handful of DR-DQ haplotypes were handled as single units for association and clustering because linkage in the cohort was strong. A later genetic analysis used genome-wide SNP genotypes for about 60% of the roughly 700 donors, treating that subset as a discovery cohort. A later analysis re-analyzed previously published TCR beta repertoires from 666 donors and added high-resolution HLA genotyping to study TCR occurrence patterns. The study aimed to test whether signatures of past pathogen exposure could be identified by cataloging public T cell receptors. Besides the first cohort of roughly 700 subjects, a separate validation cohort made up of 120 different subjects was used. Every discovery cohort repertoire had been produced on one sequencing platform. The study combined high-throughput TCR immunosequencing, statistical association of individual TCRs with disease status, and machine learning to predict cytomegalovirus infection status. The study profiled the T cell repertoires of around 700 subjects by immunosequencing and related them to cytomegalovirus serostatus. Of the approximately 370 genotyped donors, roughly 76% were placed in the genetic ancestry cluster associated with self-reported Caucasian donors. On average, around 230,000 unique TCR beta nucleotide sequences were sequenced per donor among more than 350 genotyped donors of the cohort, with roughly 20% of those sequences being non-productive. Overall results and qualifications from the work: The 87-base-pair reads could not distinguish some IMGT-functional V segments, including TRBV6-2 and TRBV6-3, so those segments were excluded. Most CMV-associated TCR beta chains appeared to be HLA-restricted in a later analysis, and the HLA associations seemed to be driven largely by CMV exposure. It was suggested by the authors that the approach could potentially be generalized to other disease states and immunological phenotypes. Compared with equally common non-associated chains, HLA-associated TCR beta chains in a later analysis were more clonally expanded and had lower generation probabilities. An earlier analysis of 450 to 750 of the donors showed that most TCR beta V segments appeared in productive rearrangements either about 90% or about 30% of the time, which broadly matched IMGT annotations. The study gave a list of 150 to 200 TCR beta chains associated with cytomegalovirus. About 15 rarely observed V segments, including chromosome 9 orphons, were excluded from the earlier analysis of some 590 of the donors because counts were too low. Compared with the 666-donor mean, donors in an Asian-associated ancestry cluster had fewer N-insertions in productive TCRs, according to a later genetic analysis. Most TCR sequences were seen in very few donors, while some public TCRs were found in many individuals. In both the original and validation cohorts, the classifier was reported to diagnose cytomegalovirus status with high specificity and sensitivity. Specific HLA alleles were associated with 16,951 TCR beta sequences at a false discovery rate of 0.05 in a later analysis. Linkage disequilibrium might explain the correlated functional status among segregating V segments, but an unknown experimental factor could not be excluded. Because HLA typing was missing for some donors at each locus, association tests included only the typed subset. A further reported finding was that TCR beta sequences accurately predicted the HLA-A and HLA-B alleles for most subjects in the first cohort. CMV serostatus was the only immune exposure information available for the cohort. Only TCR beta chains were sequenced in this cohort, and the absence of alpha or paired-chain data limited detectable features. An association between a missense DCLRE1C variant and V-gene and J-gene trimming of TCR beta chains was found in a later genetic analysis and replicated in an independent cohort. In vitro tests confirmed that a few of the cytomegalovirus-associated TCR beta chains recognize cytomegalovirus antigens. According to a later analysis, TCR association rates differed among HLA loci, with DRB1 alleles showing the most associated TCRs and HLA-C alleles showing the fewest. When HLA alleles, especially DR and DQ, strongly co-occurred, attributing TCR associations to individual alleles was difficult. In a later analysis, several top co-occurrence clusters were reported to appear linked to parvovirus B19, influenza, CMV and Epstein-Barr virus. Presence/absence analyses assumed roughly uniform sequencing depth across donors, an assumption that may not hold. The sequencing pipeline was judged likely to have produced a cluster of highly shared sequence variants as a technical artifact.

On this clone: The antigen it binds to is not known. One base away there is no much larger clone; base qualities are not given.

The receptor library was made with the immunoSEQ multiplex PCR assay. A mixture of 60 forward primers for TCR Vbeta segments and 13 reverse primers for TCR Jbeta segments was used in the multiplex PCR. The CDR3 region of rearranged TCR beta genes was amplified from genomic DNA with a multiplex PCR assay. The amplified TCR beta libraries were sequenced on the Illumina HiSeq System as 87-base-pair reads. On the study's bioinformatics: A later analysis tallied 75 million to 85 million unique TCR beta chains across the 700 or so repertoires, and about 12 million of those chains were shared by two or more donors. Raw reads were error-corrected and collapsed into unique sequences by a nearest-neighbor algorithm in which closely related sequences were merged to remove PCR and sequencing errors. CDR3 sequences were aligned to IMGT reference sequences to assign V, D and J gene segments. Each retained sequence needed at least a six-nucleotide match to both a V gene segment and a J gene segment. A rearrangement counted as productive if the CDR3 had no stop codons and remained in frame with V and J, and every other rearrangement counted as non-productive. CDR3 was defined by IMGT convention, running from the second conserved V-encoded cysteine to the conserved J-encoded phenylalanine. The earlier analysis of about 620 of the donors excluded sequences that lacked an unambiguous match to a single V gene segment. In an earlier analysis of roughly 500 of the donors, V segments were called functional above 56.7% productive rearrangements and were called segregating when the between-donor standard deviation exceeded 5%. To diagnose cytomegalovirus status from the catalog of TCR beta chain sequences, a statistical classification framework was built. In a later analysis, V and J genes were assigned by comparing TCR nucleotide sequences against IMGT/GENE-DB human TR gene sequences. A later analysis assigned CDR3 sequences and most-parsimonious VDJ recombination scenarios with the TCRdist pipeline. In a later analysis, every TCR beta chain was defined by the combination of its CDR3 amino acid sequence and its V-gene family, and reads without a unique V-gene family were dropped. To address suspected cross-contamination and a sequencing artifact, a later analysis removed 450 to 700 highly shared, low-generation-probability nucleotide sequences. For each public chain, a later analysis derived a clonal expansion index from normalized ranks of inferred template counts within each repertoire. Generation probabilities in a later analysis came from a VDJ recombination model fitted to out-of-frame rearrangements, and those results were checked against IGoR. In a later analysis, hypergeometric tests were used to score TCR-TCR, TCR-HLA and TCR-CMV co-occurrence, with a repertoire-size bias correction applied to TCR pairs. To estimate false discovery rates, a later analysis permuted the HLA or CMV assignments 20 times. In a later analysis, co-occurring TCRs were grouped with DBSCAN, and TCRdist sequence similarity was added when clustering was performed within HLA-allele-positive subsets. Co-occurrence clustering excluded repertoires with fewer than 30,000 or more than 120,000 public chains, plus five with anomalous nucleotide sharing. Here the immuneACCESS table is served through TCRdb, limited to in-frame sequences with V and J called. Missing clones are a known gap in these copies; in checked studies unresolved V genes cover under half, and the rest lacks a known reason. V, J and clone size were drawn from that table, and D and trimming were deduced from the DNA. This sample is represented by some 150,000 clones; 65% to 85% of them were singletons. The ten largest clonotypes hold about 6.7% of the sample.

The germline V gene sets CDR1 to MDHEN and CDR2 to SYDVKM. The CDR3 goes from the cysteine to the phenylalanine over 13 residues. The read is trimmed to its CDR3 DNA, 39 bases read in frame from base 1. V was cut back by 2 bases and J by 1 base, leaving a gap of 5 bases between them. In total, more than 500 healthy bone marrow donors made up the cohort. At the time of sampling, every cohort member was nominally healthy, though immune exposures that went unrecorded were likely present. The donor was CMV seropositive and was included in the group of some 290 seropositive cohort members. Every donor gave a peripheral blood sample, and the peripheral blood mononuclear cells from that sample were used for TCR beta sequencing. The Qiagen DNeasy Blood Extraction Kit was used to extract genomic DNA from the blood cell samples.

The sample taken for sequencing was PBMCs. This sequence uses TRBV28 and TRBJ1-1; no confident D gene assignment can be made. The source is a middle-aged woman in good health and CMV-seropositive. CDR3 loop: CASSLAGNTEAFF. The sequenced DNA is TGTGCCAGCAGTTTAGCAGGGAACACTGAAGCTTTCTTT.